The entry that follows covers one T cell receptor (beta chain) sequence. The same CDR3 is also encoded by other DNA sequences in this sample. These data are taken from a study of blood T cell repertoires in COVID-19. How the authors handled the data: The assay estimated nucleated cells by amplifying reference gene primers. Clones were read by immunoSEQ multiplex PCR, and TCRdb kept only the in-frame ones, dropping some. That table is the source of V, J and clone size, and D and trimming were worked out from the DNA. Of 120,000 or so clones in the sample, 65% to 85% are singletons; the top ten hold 5.5% to 6%. The sequencing input was peripheral blood. The clonotype originates from an elderly man with active or convalescent COVID-19.

The chain's CDR3 is CASSPTGSNQPQHF. In DNA, the CDR3 is TGTGCCAGTAGTCCAACAGGGAGCAATCAGCCCCAGCATTTT. The chain uses TRBV19 and TRBJ1-5; possibly TRBD1 for D (6 bases). The ends were cut back, 5 bases at V and 1 base at J, with 9 bases in the middle. Germline values: CDR1 LNHDA, CDR2 SQIVND (reference sequence). There are 14 residues in the CDR3. The full variable domain, with the rest looked up from reference TRBV19 and TRBJ1-5, is DGGITQSPKYLFRKEGQNVTLSCEQNLNHDAMYWYRQDPGQGLRLIYYSQIVNDFQKGDIAEGYSVSREKKESFPLTVTSAQKNPTAFYLCASSPTGSNQPQHFGDGTRLSIL.